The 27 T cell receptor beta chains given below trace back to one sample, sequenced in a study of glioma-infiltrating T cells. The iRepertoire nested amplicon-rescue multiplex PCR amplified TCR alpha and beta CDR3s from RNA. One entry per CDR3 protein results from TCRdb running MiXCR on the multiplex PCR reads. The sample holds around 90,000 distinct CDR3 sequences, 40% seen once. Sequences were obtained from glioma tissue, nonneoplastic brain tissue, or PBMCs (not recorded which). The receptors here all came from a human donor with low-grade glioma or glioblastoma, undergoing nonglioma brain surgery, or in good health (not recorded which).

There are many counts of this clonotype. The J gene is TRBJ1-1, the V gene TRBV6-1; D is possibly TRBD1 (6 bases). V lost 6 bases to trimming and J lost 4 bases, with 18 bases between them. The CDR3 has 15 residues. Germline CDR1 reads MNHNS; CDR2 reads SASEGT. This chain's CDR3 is CASRNGGAGVTEAFF. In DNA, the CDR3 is TGTGCCAGCAGAAACGGGGGGGCCGGGGTCACTGAAGCTTTCTTT.

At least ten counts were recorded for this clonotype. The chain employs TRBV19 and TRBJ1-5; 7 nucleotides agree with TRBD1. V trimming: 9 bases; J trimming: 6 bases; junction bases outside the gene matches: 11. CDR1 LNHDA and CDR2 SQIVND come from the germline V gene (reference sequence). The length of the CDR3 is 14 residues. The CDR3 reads CASTKGDRLQPQHF. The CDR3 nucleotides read TGTGCCAGCACTAAGGGGGACAGACTTCAGCCCCAGCATTTT.

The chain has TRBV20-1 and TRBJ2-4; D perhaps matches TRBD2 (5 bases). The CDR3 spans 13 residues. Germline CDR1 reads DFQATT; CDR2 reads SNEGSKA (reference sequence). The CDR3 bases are TGCATTGCCAGAGGTCGGGGTTCTTACATTCAGTACTTC. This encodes CIARGRGSYIQYF.

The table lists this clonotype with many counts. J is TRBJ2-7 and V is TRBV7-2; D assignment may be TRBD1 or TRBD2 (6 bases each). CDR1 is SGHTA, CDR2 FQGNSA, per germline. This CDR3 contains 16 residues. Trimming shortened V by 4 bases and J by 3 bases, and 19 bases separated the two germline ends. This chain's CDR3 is CASSSTRRGHRYEQYF. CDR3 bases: TGTGCCAGCAGCTCAACTCGGAGGGGACACCGCTACGAGCAGTACTTC. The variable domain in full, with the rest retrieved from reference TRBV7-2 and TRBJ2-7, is GAGVSQSPSNKVTEKGKDVELRCDPISGHTALYWYRQSLGQGLEFLIYFQGNSAPDKSGLPSDRFSAERTGGSVSTLTIQRTQQEDSAVYLCASSSTRRGHRYEQYFGPGTRLTVT.

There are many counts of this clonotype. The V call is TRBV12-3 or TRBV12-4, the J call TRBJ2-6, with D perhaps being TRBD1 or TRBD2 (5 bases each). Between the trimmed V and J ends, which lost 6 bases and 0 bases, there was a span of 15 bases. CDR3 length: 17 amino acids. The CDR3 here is CASRSLGDPSGANVLTF. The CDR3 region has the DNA TGTGCCAGCAGGAGTTTAGGGGACCCCTCTGGGGCCAACGTCCTGACTTTC.

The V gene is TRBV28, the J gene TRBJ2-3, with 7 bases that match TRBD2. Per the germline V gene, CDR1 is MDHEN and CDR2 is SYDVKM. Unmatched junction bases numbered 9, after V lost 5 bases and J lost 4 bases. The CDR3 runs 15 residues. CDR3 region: CASSLPGTTADTQYF. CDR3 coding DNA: TGTGCCAGCAGTCTACCCGGGACTACGGCAGATACGCAGTATTTT.

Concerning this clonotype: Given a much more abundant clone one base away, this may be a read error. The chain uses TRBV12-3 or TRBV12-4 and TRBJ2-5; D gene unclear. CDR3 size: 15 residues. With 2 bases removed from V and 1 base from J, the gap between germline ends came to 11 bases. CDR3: CASSLIAAGQETQYF. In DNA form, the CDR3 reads TGTGCCAGCAGTTTAATTGCAGCTGGCCAAGAGACCCAGTACTTC.

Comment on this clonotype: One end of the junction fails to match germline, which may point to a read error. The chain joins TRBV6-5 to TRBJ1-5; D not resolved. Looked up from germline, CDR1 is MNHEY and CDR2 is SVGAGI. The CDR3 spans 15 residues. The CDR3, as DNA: TGTGCCAGCAGTTTAGGGTGCGGGAGGAATCAGCCACAGCATTTT. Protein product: CASSLGCGRNQPQHF.

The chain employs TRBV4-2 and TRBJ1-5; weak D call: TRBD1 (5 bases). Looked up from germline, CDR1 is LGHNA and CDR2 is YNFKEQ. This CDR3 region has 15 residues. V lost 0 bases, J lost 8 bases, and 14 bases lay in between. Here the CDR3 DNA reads TGTGCCAGCAGCCAAGATAGACAGACAAATAAGCCCCAGCATTTT. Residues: CASSQDRQTNKPQHF.

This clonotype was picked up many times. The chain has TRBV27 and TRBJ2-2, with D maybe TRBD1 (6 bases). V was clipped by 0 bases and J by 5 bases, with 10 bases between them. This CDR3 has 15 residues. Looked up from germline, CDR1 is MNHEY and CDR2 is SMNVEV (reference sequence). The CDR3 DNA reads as TGTGCCAGCAGTTTATCCAGGGGAAGGACCGGGGAGCTGTTTTTT. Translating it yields CASSLSRGRTGELFF.

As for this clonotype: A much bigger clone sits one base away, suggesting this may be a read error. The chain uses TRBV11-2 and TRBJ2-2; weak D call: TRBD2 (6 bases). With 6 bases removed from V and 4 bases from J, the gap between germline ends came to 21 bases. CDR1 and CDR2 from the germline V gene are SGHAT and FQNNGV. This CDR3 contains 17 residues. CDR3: CASSPQLGGLPTGELFF. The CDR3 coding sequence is TGTGCCAGCAGTCCTCAACTGGGGGGACTCCCCACCGGGGAGCTGTTTTTT.

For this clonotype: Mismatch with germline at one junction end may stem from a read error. This chain's CDR3 is CAISLWGRGSYNEQFF. In DNA form, the CDR3 reads TGTGCCATCAGTTTATGGGGGAGGGGCTCCTACAATGAGCAGTTCTTC. This rearrangement joins TRBV12-3 or TRBV12-4 to TRBJ2-1; 7 bases agree with TRBD2. The CDR3 extends over 16 amino acids.

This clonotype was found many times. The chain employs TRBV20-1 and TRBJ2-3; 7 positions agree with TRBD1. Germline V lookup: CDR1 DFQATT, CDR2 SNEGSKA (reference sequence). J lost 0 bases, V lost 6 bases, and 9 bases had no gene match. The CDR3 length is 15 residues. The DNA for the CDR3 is TGCAGTGCCAATAGGGGGCAGACAAGCACAGATACGCAGTATTTT. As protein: CSANRGQTSTDTQYF.

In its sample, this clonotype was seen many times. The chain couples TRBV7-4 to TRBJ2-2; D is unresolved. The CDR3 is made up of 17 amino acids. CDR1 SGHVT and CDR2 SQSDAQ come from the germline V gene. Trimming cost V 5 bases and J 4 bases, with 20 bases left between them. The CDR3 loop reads CASSKRTVVVGTGELFF. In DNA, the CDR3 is TGTGCCAGCAGCAAAAGGACCGTCGTGGTTGGCACCGGGGAGCTGTTTTTT.

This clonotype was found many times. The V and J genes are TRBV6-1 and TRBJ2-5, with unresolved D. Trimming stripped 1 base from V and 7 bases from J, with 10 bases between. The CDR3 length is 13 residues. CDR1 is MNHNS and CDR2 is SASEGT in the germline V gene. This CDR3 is CASSEGARRTQYF. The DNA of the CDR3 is TGTGCCAGCAGTGAAGGGGCTCGGAGGACCCAGTACTTC.

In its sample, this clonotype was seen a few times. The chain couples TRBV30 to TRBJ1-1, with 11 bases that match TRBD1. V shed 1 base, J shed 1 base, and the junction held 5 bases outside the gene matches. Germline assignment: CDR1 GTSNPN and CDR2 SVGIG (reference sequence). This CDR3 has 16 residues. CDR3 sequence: CAWSGPGQGANTEAFF. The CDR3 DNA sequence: TGTGCCTGGAGTGGCCCAGGACAGGGGGCGAACACTGAAGCTTTCTTT.

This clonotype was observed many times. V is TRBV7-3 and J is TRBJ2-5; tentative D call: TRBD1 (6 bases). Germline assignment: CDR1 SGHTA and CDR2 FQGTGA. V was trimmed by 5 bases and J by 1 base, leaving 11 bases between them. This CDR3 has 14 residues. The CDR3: CASSPTGSQETQYF. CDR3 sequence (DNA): TGTGCCAGCAGCCCAACAGGGAGCCAAGAGACCCAGTACTTC.

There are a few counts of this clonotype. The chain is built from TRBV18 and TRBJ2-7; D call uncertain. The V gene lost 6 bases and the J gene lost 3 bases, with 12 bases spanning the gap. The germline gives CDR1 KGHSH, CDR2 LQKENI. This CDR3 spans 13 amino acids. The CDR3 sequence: CASSPGPDYEQYF. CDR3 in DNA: TGTGCCAGCTCTCCCGGCCCGGACTACGAGCAGTACTTC.

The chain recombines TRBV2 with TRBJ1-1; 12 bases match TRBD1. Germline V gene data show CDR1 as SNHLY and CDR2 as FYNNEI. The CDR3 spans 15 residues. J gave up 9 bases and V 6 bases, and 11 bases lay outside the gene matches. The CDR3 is CASSRDRGRINQAFF. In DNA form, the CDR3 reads TGTGCCAGCAGCCGGGACAGGGGGCGAATTAACCAAGCTTTCTTT.

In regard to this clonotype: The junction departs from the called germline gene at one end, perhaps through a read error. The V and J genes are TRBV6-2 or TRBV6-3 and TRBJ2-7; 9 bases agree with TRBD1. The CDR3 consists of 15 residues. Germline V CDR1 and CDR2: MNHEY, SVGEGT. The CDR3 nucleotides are TGTGCCAGCAGCCGTACAGGGGGCAACTCCTACGAGCAGTACTTT. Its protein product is CASSRTGGNSYEQYF.

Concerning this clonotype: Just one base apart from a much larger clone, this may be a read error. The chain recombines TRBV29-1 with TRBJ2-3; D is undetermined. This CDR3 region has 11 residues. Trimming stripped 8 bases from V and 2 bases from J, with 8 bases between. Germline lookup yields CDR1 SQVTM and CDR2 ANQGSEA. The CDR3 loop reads CSPHITDTQYF. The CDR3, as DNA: TGCAGCCCCCATATCACAGATACGCAGTATTTT.

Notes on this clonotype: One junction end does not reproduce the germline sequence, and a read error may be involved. CDR3: CASSDPRTGANSGDNVLSF. CDR3 bases: TGTGCCAGCAGTGACCCCCGGACAGGGGCGAACTCTGGGGACAACGTCCTGAGTTTC. This rearrangement joins TRBV25-1 to TRBJ2-6, with 9 bases aligning to TRBD1. Germline V gives CDR1 MGHDK, CDR2 SYGVNS. The length of the CDR3 is 19 residues.

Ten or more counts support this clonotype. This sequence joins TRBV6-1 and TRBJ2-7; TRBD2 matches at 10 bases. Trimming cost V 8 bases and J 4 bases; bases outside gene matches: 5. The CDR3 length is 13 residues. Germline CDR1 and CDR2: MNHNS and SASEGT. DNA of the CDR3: TGTGCCAGCCTTACTAGCGGGATTTACGAGCAGTACTTC. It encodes CASLTSGIYEQYF.

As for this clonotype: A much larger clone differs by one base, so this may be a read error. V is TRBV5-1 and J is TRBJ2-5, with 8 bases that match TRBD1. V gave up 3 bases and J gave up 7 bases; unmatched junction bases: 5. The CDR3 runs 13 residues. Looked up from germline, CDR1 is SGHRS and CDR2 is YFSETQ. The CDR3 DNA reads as TGCGCCAGCAGCTCGGACAGGGAGGTGACCCAGTACTTC. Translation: CASSSDREVTQYF.

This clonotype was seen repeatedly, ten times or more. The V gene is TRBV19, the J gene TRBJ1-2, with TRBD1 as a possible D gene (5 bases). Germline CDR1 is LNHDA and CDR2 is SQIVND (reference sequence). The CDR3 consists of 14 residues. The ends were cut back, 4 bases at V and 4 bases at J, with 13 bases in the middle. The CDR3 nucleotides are TGTGCCAGTAGTAGGGCGGGACGGCGCTATGGCTACACCTTC. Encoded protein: CASSRAGRRYGYTF.

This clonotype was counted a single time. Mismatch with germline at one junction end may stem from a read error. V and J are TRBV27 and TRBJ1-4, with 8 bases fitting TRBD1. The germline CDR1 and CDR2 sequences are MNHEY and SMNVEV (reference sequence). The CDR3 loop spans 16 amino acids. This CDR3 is CASSFSVRTGPEKLLF. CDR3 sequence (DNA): TGTGCCAGCAGTTTTTCCGTCAGGACAGGGCCTGAAAAACTGCTTTTT.

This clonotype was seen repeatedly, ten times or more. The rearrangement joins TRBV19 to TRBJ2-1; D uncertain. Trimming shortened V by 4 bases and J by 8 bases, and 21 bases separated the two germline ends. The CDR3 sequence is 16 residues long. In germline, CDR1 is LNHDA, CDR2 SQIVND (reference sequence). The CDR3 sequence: CASSTLSGPRGDEQFF. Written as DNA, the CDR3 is TGTGCCAGTAGTACCCTATCCGGCCCGCGCGGCGATGAGCAGTTCTTC.